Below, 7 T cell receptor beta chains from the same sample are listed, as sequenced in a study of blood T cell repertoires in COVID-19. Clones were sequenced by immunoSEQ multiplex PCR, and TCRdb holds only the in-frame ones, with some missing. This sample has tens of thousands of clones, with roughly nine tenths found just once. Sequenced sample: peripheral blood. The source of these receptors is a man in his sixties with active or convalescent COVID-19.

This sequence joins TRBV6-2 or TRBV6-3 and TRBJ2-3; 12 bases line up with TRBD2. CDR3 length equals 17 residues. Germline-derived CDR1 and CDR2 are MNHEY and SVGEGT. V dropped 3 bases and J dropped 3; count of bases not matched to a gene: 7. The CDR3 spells CASSYSSGGARTDTQYF. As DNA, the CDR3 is TGTGCCAGCAGTTATTCTAGCGGGGGGGCCAGGACAGATACGCAGTATTTT.

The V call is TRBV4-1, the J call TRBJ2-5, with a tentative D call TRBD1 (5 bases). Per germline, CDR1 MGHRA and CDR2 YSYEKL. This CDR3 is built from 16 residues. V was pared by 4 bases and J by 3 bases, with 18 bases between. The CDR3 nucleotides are TGCGCCAGCAGCCCACTTATGGGGCCAGCAAAAGAGACCCAGTACTTC. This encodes CASSPLMGPAKETQYF.

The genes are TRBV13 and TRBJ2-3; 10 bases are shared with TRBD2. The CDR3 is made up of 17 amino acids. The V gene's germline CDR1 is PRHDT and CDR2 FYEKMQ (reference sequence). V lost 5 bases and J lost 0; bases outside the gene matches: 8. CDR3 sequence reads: CASSRSGSGGSTDTQYF. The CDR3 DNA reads TGTGCCAGCAGCCGATCGGGTAGCGGGGGGAGCACAGATACGCAGTATTTT.

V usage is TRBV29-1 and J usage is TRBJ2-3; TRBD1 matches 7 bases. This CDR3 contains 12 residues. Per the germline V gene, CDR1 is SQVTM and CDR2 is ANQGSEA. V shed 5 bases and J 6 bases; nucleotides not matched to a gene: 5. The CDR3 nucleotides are TGCAGCGTTTTACAGGGGACCGATACGCAGTATTTT. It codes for CSVLQGTDTQYF.

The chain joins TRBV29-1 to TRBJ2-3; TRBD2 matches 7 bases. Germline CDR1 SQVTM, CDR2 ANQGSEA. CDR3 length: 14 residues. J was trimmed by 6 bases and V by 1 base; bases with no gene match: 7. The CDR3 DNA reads TGCAGCGTTGAAGTATGGGGGGGAGGCGATACGCAGTATTTT. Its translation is CSVEVWGGGDTQYF.

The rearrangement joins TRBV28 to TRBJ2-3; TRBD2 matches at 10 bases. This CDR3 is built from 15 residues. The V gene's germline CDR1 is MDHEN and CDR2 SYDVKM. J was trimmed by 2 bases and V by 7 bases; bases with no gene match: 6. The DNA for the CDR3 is TGTGCCAGCATCACTAGCGGGGCGCTCACAGATACGCAGTATTTT. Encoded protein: CASITSGALTDTQYF.

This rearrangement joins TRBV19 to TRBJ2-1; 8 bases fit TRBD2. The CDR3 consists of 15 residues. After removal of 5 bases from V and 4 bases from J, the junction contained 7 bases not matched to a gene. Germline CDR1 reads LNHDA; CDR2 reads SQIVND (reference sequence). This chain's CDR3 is CASSAGTGGYNEQFF. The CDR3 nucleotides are TGTGCCAGTAGTGCTGGGACGGGGGGGTACAATGAGCAGTTCTTC.